Below are 28 T cell receptor beta chains sequenced from a single sample in a study of cytomegalovirus exposure and HLA in healthy donors. Both 60 Vbeta primers and 13 Jbeta primers went into the PCR. The assay was immunoSEQ multiplex PCR, and TCRdb's table has in-frame clones only and misses some. The sample lists some 150,000 clones; about 80% were seen once. Sequencing was done on a sample of PBMCs. The receptors were gathered from a man in his thirties or forties in good health and CMV-seronegative.

The chain recombines TRBV18 with TRBJ2-3, with unresolved D. Looked up from germline, CDR1 is KGHSH and CDR2 is LQKENI. V gave up 3 bases and J gave up 3 bases, with 10 bases separating them. CDR3 length: 14 residues. CDR3 residues: CASSPPSRTDTQYF. CDR3 sequence (DNA): TGTGCCAGCTCACCCCCGTCCCGGACAGATACGCAGTATTTT. The full variable domain, with the rest looked up from reference TRBV18 and TRBJ2-3, is NAGVMQNPRHLVRRRGQEARLRCSPMKGHSHVYWYRQLPEEGLKFMVYLQKENIIDESGMPKERFSAEFPKEGPSILRIQQVVRGDSAAYFCASSPPSRTDTQYFGPGTRLTVL.

This chain uses TRBV5-1 with TRBJ1-1; 8 nucleotides agree with TRBD1. The germline gives CDR1 SGHRS, CDR2 YFSETQ. The CDR3 is 17 amino acids. The J segment lost 1 base and the V segment lost 0 bases, leaving 8 bases of the junction unmatched. In nucleotides, the CDR3 is TGCGCCAGCAGCTTGGGATCCCCCGGACAGGGGAACACTGAAGCTTTCTTT. Translation gives CASSLGSPGQGNTEAFF.

In nucleotides, the CDR3 is TGCAGCGTTATAGAGGGGGCGGCAGGAGATACGCAGTATTTT. Translating gives CSVIEGAAGDTQYF. J is TRBJ2-3 and V is TRBV29-1; TRBD1 matches 7 bases. The CDR3 extends over 14 amino acids. Trimming took 5 bases from V and 5 from J; bases not matched to a gene: 10. CDR1 is SQVTM and CDR2 is ANQGSEA in the germline V gene.

The chain recombines TRBV19 with TRBJ2-2, with 14 bases lining up with TRBD2. From germline, CDR1 is LNHDA and CDR2 SQIVND (reference sequence). Unmatched junction bases numbered 9, after V lost 5 bases and J lost 4 bases. This CDR3 has 18 residues. Here the CDR3 DNA reads TGTGCCAGTAGTCACCCGGGACTAGCGGGGGTTCTCACCGGGGAGCTGTTTTTT. It encodes CASSHPGLAGVLTGELFF.

J is TRBJ2-1 and V is TRBV27; TRBD1 matches at 10 bases. The V segment lost 5 bases and the J segment 4 bases; nucleotides outside the gene matches: 5. The CDR3 is made up of 15 amino acids. The V gene's germline CDR1 is MNHEY and CDR2 SMNVEV (reference sequence). Here the CDR3 DNA reads TGTGCCAGCAGTCACGGACAGGGGGGGTACAATGAGCAGTTCTTC. It codes for CASSHGQGGYNEQFF.

This chain links TRBV11-2 with TRBJ1-4, with 9 nucleotides matching TRBD1. Germline CDR1 is SGHAT and CDR2 is FQNNGV. CDR3 length: 14 amino acids. V shed 6 bases and J 8 bases; nucleotides not matched to a gene: 7. CDR3 loop: CASSWTGVKEKLFF. The CDR3 DNA sequence: TGTGCCAGCAGTTGGACAGGGGTTAAGGAAAAACTGTTTTTT.

This clone was seen only a few times. The V gene is TRBV6-5, the J gene TRBJ1-5; D remains ambiguous. Germline values: CDR1 MNHEY, CDR2 SVGAGI. The CDR3 loop spans 14 amino acids. The V gene lost 2 bases and the J gene lost 6 bases, with 11 bases spanning the gap. The CDR3, as DNA: TGTGCCAGCAGTTACGGCGGGGAGGGTCAGCCCCAGCATTTT. Its translation is CASSYGGEGQPQHF.

The chain links TRBV5-6 to TRBJ2-1; D is unresolved. Germline V lookup: CDR1 SGHDT, CDR2 YYEEEE. The CDR3 runs 15 residues. The V and J ends lost 4 bases and 0 bases respectively, with 11 bases between them. This chain's CDR3 is CASSPPTGSYNEQFF. DNA for the CDR3: TGTGCCAGCAGCCCCCCCACGGGCTCCTACAATGAGCAGTTCTTC. Combining the CDR3 with reference TRBV5-6 and TRBJ2-1 gives the whole variable domain DAGVTQSPTHLIKTRGQQVTLRCSPKSGHDTVSWYQQALGQGPQFIFQYYEEEERQRGNFPDRFSGHQFPNYSSELNVNALLLGDSALYLCASSPPTGSYNEQFFGPGTRLTVL.

This clone was observed a handful of times. CDR3 in amino acids: CASSQGGQGNQPQHF. For the CDR3, the DNA is TGCGCCAGCAGCCAAGGAGGGCAGGGGAATCAGCCCCAGCATTTT. The chain couples TRBV4-1 to TRBJ1-5; D may be TRBD1 (6 bases). This CDR3 has 15 amino acids. The ends were cut back, 1 base at V and 4 bases at J, with 11 bases in the middle. Germline CDR1 MGHRA, CDR2 YSYEKL.

This chain uses TRBV5-6 with TRBJ1-2; possibly TRBD1 for D (6 bases). CDR3 length: 13 residues. Trimming took off 2 bases at V and 2 bases at J, with 7 bases between the two ends. Germline V gives CDR1 SGHDT, CDR2 YYEEEE. CDR3 region: CASSLGQNYGYTF. CDR3 in DNA: TGTGCCAGCAGCTTAGGACAGAACTATGGCTACACCTTC.

This chain connects TRBV13 to TRBJ2-3; D not certain. Between the trimmed V and J ends, which lost 9 bases and 2 bases, there was a span of 6 bases. CDR1 PRHDT and CDR2 FYEKMQ come from the germline V gene (reference sequence). The CDR3 is 11 amino acids. For the CDR3, the DNA is TGTGCCAGTAGTTACACAGATACGCAGTATTTT. As protein: CASSYTDTQYF.

V gene TRBV7-3 combines with J gene TRBJ2-2, with 7 bases identical to TRBD2. Trimming at V came to 1 base and at J to 4 bases, leaving 9 bases not matched to a gene. The CDR3 sequence is 17 residues long. Germline-derived CDR1 and CDR2 are SGHTA and FQGTGA. CDR3 DNA: TGTGCCAGCAGCTTAAGTGTGACTAGCCTAGCCACCGGGGAGCTGTTTTTT. It translates to CASSLSVTSLATGELFF. The entire variable domain, with the rest obtained from reference TRBV7-3 and TRBJ2-2, is as follows: GAGVSQTPSNKVTEKGKYVELRCDPISGHTALYWYRQSLGQGPEFLIYFQGTGAADDSGLPNDRFFAVRPEGSVSTLKIQRTERGDSAVYLCASSLSVTSLATGELFFGEGSRLTVL.

The rearrangement links TRBV6-5 to TRBJ1-1; 7 bases match TRBD1. The junction had 10 bases not matched to a gene; V was cut back by 4 bases and J by 2 bases. The CDR3 extends over 16 amino acids. The V gene's germline CDR1 is MNHEY and CDR2 SVGAGI. The CDR3 region is CASSSPRQGRNTEAFF. Here the CDR3 DNA reads TGTGCCAGCAGTTCTCCTCGACAGGGAAGAAACACTGAAGCTTTCTTT.

The chain recombines TRBV28 with TRBJ1-1; the D gene is possibly TRBD1 (6 bases). Trimming stripped 7 bases from V and 5 bases from J, with 20 bases between. The germline V gene encodes CDR1 MDHEN and CDR2 SYDVKM. This CDR3 contains 15 residues. The CDR3 DNA is TGTGCCAGCAACCTCCGCCGGGGGGCGAGGACTGAAGCTTTCTTT. As protein: CASNLRRGARTEAFF.

This clone was detected only a few times. J is TRBJ2-7 and V is TRBV5-1; 7 bases agree with TRBD2. Germline V CDR1 and CDR2: SGHRS, YFSETQ. V lost 3 bases, J lost 3 bases, and 6 bases stayed unmatched. This CDR3 region has 14 residues. In DNA, the CDR3 is TGCGCCAGCAGCTCGGCGGGGGAACACTACGAGCAGTACTTC. Translation: CASSSAGEHYEQYF.

The chain employs TRBV2 and TRBJ1-1; D is undetermined. Per the germline V gene, CDR1 is SNHLY and CDR2 is FYNNEI. CDR3 size: 14 residues. The V gene lost 2 bases and the J gene lost 8 bases, with 15 bases spanning the gap. The CDR3 here is CASSELAGRMEAFF. The CDR3, as DNA: TGTGCCAGCAGTGAATTGGCGGGTAGAATGGAAGCTTTCTTT.

Regarding this clone: The junction departs from the called germline gene at one end, perhaps through a read error. Other DNA sequences within the sample encode an identical CDR3. This chain connects TRBV27 to TRBJ1-1, with D possibly TRBD1 on 5 matching bases. Germline V gene lookup returns CDR1 MNHEY and CDR2 SMNVEV (reference sequence). The CDR3 contains 13 residues. In DNA form, the CDR3 reads TGTGCCAGCAGTTGGGAGGGGAACACGGAAGCTTTCTTT. Translating it yields CASSWEGNTEAFF.

The chain has TRBV28 and TRBJ1-2; 7 nucleotides match TRBD1. There are 14 residues in the CDR3. J lost 4 bases, V lost 6 bases, and 8 bases had no gene match. Germline CDR1 reads MDHEN; CDR2 reads SYDVKM. DNA of the CDR3: TGTGCCAGCAGCCCCCTGGGACAGACCTATGGCTACACCTTC. Amino acids: CASSPLGQTYGYTF.

As DNA, the CDR3 is TGTGCCAGCAGTTACGCAACCGGGACATACGAGCAGTACTTC. Its translation is CASSYATGTYEQYF. V is TRBV6-5 and J is TRBJ2-7, with D perhaps matching TRBD1 (6 bases). V lost 2 bases, J lost 4 bases, and 12 bases lay in between. This CDR3 contains 14 residues. Germline values: CDR1 MNHEY, CDR2 SVGAGI.

The rearrangement links TRBV28 to TRBJ2-5; 8 positions agree with TRBD1. J lost 5 bases, V lost 6 bases, and 14 bases had no gene match. Germline V gene lookup returns CDR1 MDHEN and CDR2 SYDVKM. The CDR3 is 16 amino acids. The CDR3 sequence is CASSAIRDRYSETQYF. The DNA of the CDR3 is TGTGCCAGCAGCGCCATTCGGGACAGGTACTCGGAGACCCAGTACTTC.

The chain employs TRBV6-5 and TRBJ1-2; D not resolved. The germline V gene encodes CDR1 MNHEY and CDR2 SVGAGI. Between the trimmed V and J ends, which lost 6 bases and 0 bases, there was a span of 14 bases. The length of the CDR3 is 15 residues. The CDR3 region has the DNA TGTGCCAGCAGGCATCGAGGGTTAGCTAACTATGGCTACACCTTC. Its protein is CASRHRGLANYGYTF.

The chain links TRBV6-1 to TRBJ2-7; TRBD1 is a possible D gene (6 bases). The CDR3 has 16 residues. Between the trimmed V and J ends, which lost 1 base and 1 base, there was a span of 14 bases. Per the germline V gene, CDR1 is MNHNS and CDR2 is SASEGT. The CDR3 DNA reads as TGTGCCAGCAGTGAAGGGGTGACAAGGGGGTCCTACGAGCAGTACTTC. This translates into CASSEGVTRGSYEQYF.

This sequence joins TRBV7-9 and TRBJ1-2; no definite D call. Germline CDR1 reads SEHNR; CDR2 reads FQNEAQ (reference sequence). V lost 5 bases to trimming and J lost 4 bases, with 8 bases between them. The CDR3 is made up of 12 amino acids. The DNA of the CDR3 is TGTGCCAGCAGCCCAGCGGTCTATGGCTACACCTTC. This translates into CASSPAVYGYTF.

This clone was picked up a small number of times. The chain has TRBV30 and TRBJ1-1; D uncertain. The CDR3 length is 13 residues. The V gene lost 2 bases and the J gene lost 4 bases, with 11 bases spanning the gap. Germline values: CDR1 GTSNPN, CDR2 SVGIG (reference sequence). The CDR3 DNA follows: TGTGCCTGGAGTTTGGGGAGAGTCACTGAAGCTTTCTTT. It is translated as CAWSLGRVTEAFF. Full variable domain (remainder filled in from reference TRBV30 and TRBJ1-1): SQTIHQWPATLVQPVGSPLSLECTVEGTSNPNLYWYRQAAGRGLQLLFYSVGIGQISSEVPQNLSASRPQDRQFILSSKKLLLSDSGFYLCAWSLGRVTEAFFGQGTRLTVV.

The chain employs TRBV27 and TRBJ2-5, with 7 bases that match TRBD2. This CDR3 contains 15 residues. CDR1 is MNHEY, CDR2 SMNVEV, per germline (reference sequence). V lost 5 bases to trimming and J lost 5 bases; unmatched junction nucleotides: 11. The CDR3 sequence: CASSPRSGGGETQYF. The CDR3 DNA reads TGTGCCAGCAGTCCCAGGTCGGGAGGAGGTGAGACCCAGTACTTC.

This chain joins TRBV28 and TRBJ2-4; D is undetermined. The CDR3 sequence is 16 residues long. From germline, CDR1 is MDHEN and CDR2 SYDVKM. V was cut by 2 bases and J by 2 bases, with 13 bases left in between. The CDR3 loop reads CASSLPGFRSKNIQYF. CDR3 DNA sequence: TGTGCCAGCAGTTTACCCGGGTTCCGATCCAAAAACATTCAGTACTTC.

This chain links TRBV29-1 with TRBJ2-1; TRBD2 agrees at 8 bases. This CDR3 is 16 amino acids long. The J segment lost 1 base and the V segment lost 3 bases, leaving 8 bases of the junction unmatched. Germline lookup yields CDR1 SQVTM and CDR2 ANQGSEA. CDR3 residues: CSVEGSGMGSYNEQFF. In DNA form, the CDR3 reads TGCAGCGTTGAGGGTAGCGGGATGGGGTCCTACAATGAGCAGTTCTTC.

The rearrangement uses TRBV9 and TRBJ2-1, with 11 bases aligning to TRBD2. Germline CDR1 and CDR2: SGDLS and YYNGEE. The CDR3 has 16 residues. The junction had 10 bases not matched to a gene; V was cut back by 4 bases and J by 7 bases. Here the CDR3 DNA reads TGTGCCAGCAGCCCCTCTGGGACTAGCGGTAGGAATGAGCAGTTCTTC. Its protein is CASSPSGTSGRNEQFF.